These T cell receptor beta chains were read from a single sample in a study of T cells in Graves' hyperthyroidism and ophthalmopathy. TCRdb independently ran MiXCR on the multiplex PCR reads; one entry per CDR3 protein. This sample has around 660,000 distinct CDR3 sequences, with roughly 46% found just once. The sequencing input was peripheral blood or thyroid tissue (not recorded which). The receptors here all came from an adult man with Graves' disease, either hyperthyroidism or ophthalmopathy (not recorded which). Each CDR3 is given with its conserved first and last residue. Each record gives: CDR3 length, D gene, clone size, V gene, J gene, CDR3 protein, CDR3 DNA. A D gene is named only where the DNA matches it firmly. A clone size is listed for some rows: how often the clone was seen (once, few, many), or a class if it is expanded.

>16|TRBD1|few|TRBV7-9|TRBJ2-5
CASSLLDRGYQETQYF
TGTGCCAGCAGCTTATTGGACAGGGGGTACCAAGAGACCCAGTACTTC
>14|NA|NA|TRBV12-3/TRBV12-4|TRBJ1-5
CASSQPGGGQPQHF
TGTGCCAGCAGCCAACCCGGGGGGGGTCAGCCCCAGCATTTT
>14|TRBD1|NA|TRBV2|TRBJ1-4
CASRAGTGDEKLFF
TGTGCCAGCAGAGCCGGGACAGGGGATGAAAAACTGTTTTTT
>14|NA|few|TRBV20-1|TRBJ1-3
CSASPTPSGNTIYF
TGCAGTGCTAGTCCGACACCCTCTGGAAACACCATATATTTT
>15|TRBD1|few|TRBV19|TRBJ2-5
CASRVVDRVGETQYF
TGTGCCAGTCGTGTCGTGGACAGGGTTGGGGAGACCCAGTACTTC
>18|TRBD1|few|TRBV7-6|TRBJ1-5
CASSLAGPGQGLRQPQHF
TGTGCCAGCAGCTTAGCGGGCCCGGGACAGGGGTTGAGGCAGCCCCAGCATTTT
>15|TRBD2|few|TRBV20-1|TRBJ2-5
CSAIVRGRDQETQYF
TGCAGTGCCATAGTGCGGGGGAGGGACCAAGAGACCCAGTACTTC
>13|NA|few|TRBV12-3/TRBV12-4|TRBJ1-4
CASSFGQNEKLFF
TGTGCCAGCAGTTTCGGTCAGAATGAAAAACTGTTTTTT
>14|TRBD1|many|TRBV29-1|TRBJ1-2
CSVIGTGGERGYTF
TGCAGCGTGATCGGGACAGGGGGTGAGCGTGGCTACACCTTC
>13|TRBD2|NA|TRBV6-5|TRBJ2-5
CASWETSEETQYF
TGTGCCAGCTGGGAGACTAGCGAAGAGACCCAGTACTTC
>15|NA|NA|TRBV20-1|TRBJ1-1
CSASIGQLTNTEAFF
TGCAGTGCCAGTATAGGACAGTTAACTAACACTGAAGCTTTCTTT
>17|TRBD1|NA|TRBV7-8|TRBJ1-3
CASSPRQGARSGNTIYF
TGTGCCAGCAGCCCCCGACAGGGGGCGCGGTCTGGAAACACCATATATTTT
>16|NA|few|TRBV4-1|TRBJ2-7
CASSQAPGGTTYEQYF
TGCGCCAGCAGCCAAGCCCCTGGCGGGACCACCTACGAGCAGTACTTC
>16|TRBD2|NA|TRBV27|TRBJ2-2
CASSLRLAGGTGELFF
TGTGCCAGCAGTCTACGACTAGCGGGAGGGACCGGGGAGCTGTTTTTT
>15|TRBD1|many|TRBV7-8|TRBJ1-5
CASSATRQGNQPQHF
TGTGCCAGCAGCGCAACCCGACAGGGGAATCAGCCCCAGCATTTT
>17|NA|few|TRBV7-8|TRBJ2-7
CASSLDGLARLSYEQYF
TGTGCCAGCAGCTTAGATGGGCTAGCGCGCCTCTCCTACGAGCAGTACTTC
>14|NA|NA|TRBV10-3|TRBJ1-5
CAISDAGGGRPQHF
TGTGCCATCAGTGATGCCGGGGGAGGGCGGCCCCAGCATTTT
>16|NA|many|TRBV5-1|TRBJ1-3
CASSLAGGSGGNTIYF
TGCGCCAGCAGCTTGGCCGGGGGATCTGGTGGAAACACCATATATTTT
>15|NA|many|TRBV7-2|TRBJ2-7
CASSPRAGLTYEQYF
TGTGCCAGCAGCCCCAGGGCAGGGTTGACCTACGAGCAGTACTTC
>13|TRBD1|many|TRBV12-3/TRBV12-4|TRBJ1-2
CASRRTGLDGYTF
TGTGCCAGCAGAAGGACAGGCCTGGATGGCTACACCTTC
>14|TRBD1|NA|TRBV20-1|TRBJ1-2
CSARGRQGGYGYTF
TGCAGTGCTAGAGGGAGACAGGGGGGTTATGGCTACACCTTC
>13|TRBD1|NA|TRBV29-1|TRBJ1-3
CSLSWTGGNTIYF
TGCAGTTTATCGTGGACAGGGGGAAACACCATATATTTT
>16|NA|NA|TRBV5-1|TRBJ2-5
CASSLPTGTNQETQYF
TGCGCCAGCAGCCTCCCGACCGGGACGAACCAAGAGACCCAGTACTTC
>15|TRBD1|few|TRBV5-8|TRBJ1-5
CASSLGQGVDQPQHF
TGTGCCAGCAGCTTGGGACAGGGGGTAGATCAGCCCCAGCATTTT
>16|NA|NA|TRBV12-5|TRBJ2-6
CASGQLSGVGANVLTF
TGTGCTAGTGGTCAACTCTCAGGGGTTGGGGCCAACGTCCTGACTTTC
>15|NA|many|TRBV24-1|TRBJ1-4
CATSDPRSPKEKLFF
TGTGCCACCAGTGACCCCCGATCCCCAAAAGAAAAACTGTTTTTT
>14|TRBD1|NA|TRBV15|TRBJ1-1
CATSPRDRNTEAFF
TGTGCCACCAGTCCCCGGGACAGAAACACTGAAGCTTTCTTT
>13|NA|few|TRBV6-1|TRBJ2-7
CASGSGRPYEQYF
TGTGCCAGCGGATCAGGGAGGCCCTACGAGCAGTACTTC
>10|NA|NA|TRBV10-2|TRBJ2-5
CARAGGTQYF
TGTGCTCGCGCCGGCGGGACCCAGTACTTC
>16|TRBD1|NA|TRBV9|TRBJ1-5
CASSLGPTGVLETQHF
TGTGCCAGCAGCTTAGGCCCGACAGGGGTACTAGAGACCCAGCATTTT
>14|NA|many|TRBV7-9|TRBJ1-5
CASSGTYSNQPQHF
TGTGCCAGCAGCGGCACCTATAGCAATCAGCCCCAGCATTTT
>14|TRBD1|NA|TRBV7-2|TRBJ2-7
CASSRTSGTEEQYF
TGTGCCAGCAGCAGAACCTCCGGGACAGAGGAGCAGTACTTC
>15|TRBD1|few|TRBV6-4|TRBJ1-5
CASSESYRGHQPQHF
TGTGCCAGCAGTGAGTCCTACAGGGGACATCAGCCCCAGCATTTT
>15|TRBD1|NA|TRBV10-3|TRBJ1-6
CAISRDRGANSPLHF
TGTGCCATCAGCAGAGACAGGGGCGCTAATTCACCCCTCCACTTT
>15|NA|NA|TRBV12-3/TRBV12-4|TRBJ1-1
CASSFGGGLNTEAFF
TGTGCCAGCAGTTTTGGGGGGGGGTTGAACACTGAAGCTTTCTTT
>14|TRBD1|NA|TRBV19|TRBJ1-1
CASSQEGGLAEAFF
TGTGCCAGTAGTCAGGAAGGGGGCTTGGCTGAAGCTTTCTTT
>15|NA|many|TRBV19|TRBJ1-4
CASSWRAATNEKLFF
TGTGCCAGTAGTTGGCGGGCGGCAACTAATGAAAAACTGTTTTTT